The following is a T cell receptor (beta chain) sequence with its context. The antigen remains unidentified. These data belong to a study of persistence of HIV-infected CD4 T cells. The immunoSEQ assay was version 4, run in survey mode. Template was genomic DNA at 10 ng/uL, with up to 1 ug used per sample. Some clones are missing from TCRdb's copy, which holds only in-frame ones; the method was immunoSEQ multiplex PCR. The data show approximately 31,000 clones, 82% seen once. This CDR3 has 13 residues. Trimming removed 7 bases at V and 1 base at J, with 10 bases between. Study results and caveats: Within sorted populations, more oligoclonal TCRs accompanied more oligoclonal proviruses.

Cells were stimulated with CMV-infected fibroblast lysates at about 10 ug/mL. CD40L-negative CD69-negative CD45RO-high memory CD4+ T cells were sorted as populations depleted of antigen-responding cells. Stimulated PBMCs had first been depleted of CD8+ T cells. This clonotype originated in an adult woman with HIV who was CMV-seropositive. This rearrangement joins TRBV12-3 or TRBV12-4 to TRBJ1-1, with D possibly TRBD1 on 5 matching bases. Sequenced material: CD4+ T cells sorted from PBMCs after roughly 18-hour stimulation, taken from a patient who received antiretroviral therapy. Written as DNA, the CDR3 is TGTGCCAGCACCTGGGGGAGGAACACTGAAGCTTTCTTT. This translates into CASTWGRNTEAFF.